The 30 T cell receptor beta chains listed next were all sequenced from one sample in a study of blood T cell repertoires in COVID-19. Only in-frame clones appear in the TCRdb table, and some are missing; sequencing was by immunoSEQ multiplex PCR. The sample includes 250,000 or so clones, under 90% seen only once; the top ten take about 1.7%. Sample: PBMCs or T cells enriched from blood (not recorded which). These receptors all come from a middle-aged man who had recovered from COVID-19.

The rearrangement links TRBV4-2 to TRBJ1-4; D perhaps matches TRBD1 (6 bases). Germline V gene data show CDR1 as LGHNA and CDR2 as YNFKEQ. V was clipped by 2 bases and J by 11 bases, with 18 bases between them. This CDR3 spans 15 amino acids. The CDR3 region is CASSQLSGVLGKLFF. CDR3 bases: TGTGCCAGCAGCCAACTATCAGGGGTTCTAGGGAAACTGTTTTTT.

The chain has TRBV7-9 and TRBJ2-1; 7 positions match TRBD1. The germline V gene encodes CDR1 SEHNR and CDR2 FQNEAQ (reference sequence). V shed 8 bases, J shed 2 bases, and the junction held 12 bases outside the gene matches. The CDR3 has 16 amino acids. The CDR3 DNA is TGTGCCAGCGCCCCCCTTCGGGGACAGCCCTACAATGAGCAGTTCTTC. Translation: CASAPLRGQPYNEQFF.

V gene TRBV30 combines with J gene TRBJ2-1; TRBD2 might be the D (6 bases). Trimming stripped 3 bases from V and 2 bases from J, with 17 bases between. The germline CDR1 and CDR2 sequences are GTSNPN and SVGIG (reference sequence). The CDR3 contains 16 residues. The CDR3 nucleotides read TGTGCCTGGAGAGGTACGGCGGGGTTGGCCTACAATGAGCAGTTCTTC. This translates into CAWRGTAGLAYNEQFF.

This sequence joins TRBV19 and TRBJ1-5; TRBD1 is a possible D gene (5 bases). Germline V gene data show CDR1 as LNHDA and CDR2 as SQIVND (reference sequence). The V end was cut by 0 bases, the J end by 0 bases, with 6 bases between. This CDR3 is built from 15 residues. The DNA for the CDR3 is TGTGCCAGTAGTATAGACCAGGGTAGCAATCAGCCCCAGCATTTT. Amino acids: CASSIDQGSNQPQHF.

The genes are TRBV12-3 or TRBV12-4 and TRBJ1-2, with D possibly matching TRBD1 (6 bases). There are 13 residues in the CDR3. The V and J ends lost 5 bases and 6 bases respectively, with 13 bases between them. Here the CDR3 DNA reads TGTGCCAGCAGTCCTTCGGGGGGCGATGGCTACACCTTC. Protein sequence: CASSPSGGDGYTF.

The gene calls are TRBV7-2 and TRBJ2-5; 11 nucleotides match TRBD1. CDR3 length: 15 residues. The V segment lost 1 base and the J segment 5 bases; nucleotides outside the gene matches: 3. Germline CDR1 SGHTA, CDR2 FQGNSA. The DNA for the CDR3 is TGTGCCAGCAGCTTAGGGACAGGGGGCAGGGAGACCCAGTACTTC. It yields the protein CASSLGTGGRETQYF.

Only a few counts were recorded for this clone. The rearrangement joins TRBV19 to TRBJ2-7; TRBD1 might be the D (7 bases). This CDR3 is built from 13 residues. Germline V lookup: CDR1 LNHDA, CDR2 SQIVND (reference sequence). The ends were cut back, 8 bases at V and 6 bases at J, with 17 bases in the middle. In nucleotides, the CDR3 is TGTGCCAGTCGCGGGACAGAGGTACCCGAGCAGTACTTC. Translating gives CASRGTEVPEQYF. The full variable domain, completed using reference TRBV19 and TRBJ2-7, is DGGITQSPKYLFRKEGQNVTLSCEQNLNHDAMYWYRQDPGQGLRLIYYSQIVNDFQKGDIAEGYSVSREKKESFPLTVTSAQKNPTAFYLCASRGTEVPEQYFGPGTRLTVT.

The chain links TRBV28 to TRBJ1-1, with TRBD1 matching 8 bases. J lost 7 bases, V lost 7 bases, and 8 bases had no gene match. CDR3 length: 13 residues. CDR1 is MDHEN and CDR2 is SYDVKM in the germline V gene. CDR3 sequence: CASTIPGGGEAFF. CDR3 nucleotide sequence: TGTGCCAGCACTATCCCAGGGGGCGGTGAAGCTTTCTTT.

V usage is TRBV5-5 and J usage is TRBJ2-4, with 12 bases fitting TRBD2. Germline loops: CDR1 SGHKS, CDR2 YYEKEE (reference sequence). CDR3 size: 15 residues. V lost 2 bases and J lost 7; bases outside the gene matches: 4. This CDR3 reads CASSFASGGVNIQYF. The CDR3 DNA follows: TGTGCCAGCAGCTTTGCTAGCGGGGGGGTTAACATTCAGTACTTC.

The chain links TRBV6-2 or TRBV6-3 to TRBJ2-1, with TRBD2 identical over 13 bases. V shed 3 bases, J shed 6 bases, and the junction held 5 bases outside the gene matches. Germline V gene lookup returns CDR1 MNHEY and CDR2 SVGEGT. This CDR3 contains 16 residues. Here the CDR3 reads CASSYSGTSGANEQFF. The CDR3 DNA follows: TGTGCCAGCAGTTATTCCGGGACTAGCGGGGCCAATGAGCAGTTCTTC.

This CDR3 reads CASNGRAGGLETQYF. The CDR3 DNA reads TGTGCCAGCAACGGGCGAGCGGGGGGTTTGGAGACCCAGTACTTC. The chain uses TRBV2 and TRBJ2-5, with 9 bases matching TRBD2. The ends lost 7 bases at V and 5 bases at J; junction bases unmatched: 11. Germline CDR1 SNHLY, CDR2 FYNNEI. This CDR3 region has 15 residues.

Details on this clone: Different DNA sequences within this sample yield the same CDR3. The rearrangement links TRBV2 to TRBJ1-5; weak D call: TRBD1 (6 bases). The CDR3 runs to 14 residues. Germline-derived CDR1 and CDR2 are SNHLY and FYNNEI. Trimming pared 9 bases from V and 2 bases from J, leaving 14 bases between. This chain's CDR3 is CASGGGGGNQPQHF. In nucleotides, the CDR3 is TGTGCCAGTGGGGGCGGGGGGGGCAATCAGCCCCAGCATTTT. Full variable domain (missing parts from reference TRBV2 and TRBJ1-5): EPEVTQTPSHQVTQMGQEVILRCVPISNHLYFYWYRQILGQKVEFLVSFYNNEISEKSEIFDDQFSVERPDGSNFTLKIRSTKLEDSAMYFCASGGGGGNQPQHFGDGTRLSIL.

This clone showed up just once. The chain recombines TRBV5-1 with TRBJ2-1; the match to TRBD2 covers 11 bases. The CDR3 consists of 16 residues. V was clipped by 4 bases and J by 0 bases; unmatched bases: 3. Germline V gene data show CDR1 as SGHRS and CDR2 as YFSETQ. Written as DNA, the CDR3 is TGCGCCAGCAGCGTGGGACTAGCGGCCTCCTACAATGAGCAGTTCTTC. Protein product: CASSVGLAASYNEQFF.

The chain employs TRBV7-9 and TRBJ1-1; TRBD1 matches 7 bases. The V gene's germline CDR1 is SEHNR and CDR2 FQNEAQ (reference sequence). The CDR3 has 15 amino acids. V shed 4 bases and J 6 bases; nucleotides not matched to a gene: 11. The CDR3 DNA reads TGTGCCAGCAGCTCCGGACAGGACGGCTATTCTGAAGCTTTCTTT. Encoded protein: CASSSGQDGYSEAFF.

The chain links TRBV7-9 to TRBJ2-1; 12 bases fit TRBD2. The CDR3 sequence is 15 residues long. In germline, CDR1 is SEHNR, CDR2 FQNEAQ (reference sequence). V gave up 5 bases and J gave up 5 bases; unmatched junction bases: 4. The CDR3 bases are TGTGCCAGCAGCAAAGGACTAGCGGGGAACAATGAGCAGTTCTTC. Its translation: CASSKGLAGNNEQFF. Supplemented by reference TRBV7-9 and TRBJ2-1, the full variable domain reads DTGVSQNPRHKITKRGQNVTFRCDPISEHNRLYWYRQTLGQGPEFLTYFQNEAQLEKSRLLSDRFSAERPKGSFSTLEIQRTEQGDSAMYLCASSKGLAGNNEQFFGPGTRLTVL.

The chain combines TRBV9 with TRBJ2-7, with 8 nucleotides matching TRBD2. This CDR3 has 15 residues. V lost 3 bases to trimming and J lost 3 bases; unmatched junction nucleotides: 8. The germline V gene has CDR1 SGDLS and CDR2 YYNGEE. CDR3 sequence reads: CASSETGLAGYEQYF. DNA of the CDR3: TGTGCCAGCAGCGAGACTGGACTAGCTGGCTACGAGCAGTACTTC.

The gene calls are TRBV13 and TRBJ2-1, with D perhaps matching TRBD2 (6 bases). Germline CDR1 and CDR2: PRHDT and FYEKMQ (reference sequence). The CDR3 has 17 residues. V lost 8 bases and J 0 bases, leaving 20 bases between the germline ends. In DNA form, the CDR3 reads TGTGCCAGCCAACCTATAGGCGGGGCCGGCTCCTACAATGAGCAGTTCTTC. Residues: CASQPIGGAGSYNEQFF.

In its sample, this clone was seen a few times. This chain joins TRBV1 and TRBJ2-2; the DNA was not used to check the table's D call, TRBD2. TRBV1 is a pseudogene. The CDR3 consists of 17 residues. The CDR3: CTSRPFRLAGYTGELFF. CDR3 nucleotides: TGCACCAGCAGACCCTTCAGACTAGCGGGATACACCGGGGAGCTGTTTTTT.

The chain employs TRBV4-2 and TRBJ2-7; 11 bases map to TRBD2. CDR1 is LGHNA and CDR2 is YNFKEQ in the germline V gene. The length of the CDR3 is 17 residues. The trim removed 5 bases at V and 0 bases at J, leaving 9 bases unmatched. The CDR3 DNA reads TGTGCCAGCAGCGTTTCTCTAGCGGGGGGAAGCTCCTACGAGCAGTACTTC. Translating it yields CASSVSLAGGSSYEQYF.

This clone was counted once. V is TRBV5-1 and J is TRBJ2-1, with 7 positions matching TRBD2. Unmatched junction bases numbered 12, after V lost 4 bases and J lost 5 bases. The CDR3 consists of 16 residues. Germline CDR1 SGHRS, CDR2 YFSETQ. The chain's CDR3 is CASSQNQAGPDNEQFF. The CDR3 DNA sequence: TGCGCCAGCAGCCAAAATCAAGCGGGACCTGACAATGAGCAGTTCTTC.

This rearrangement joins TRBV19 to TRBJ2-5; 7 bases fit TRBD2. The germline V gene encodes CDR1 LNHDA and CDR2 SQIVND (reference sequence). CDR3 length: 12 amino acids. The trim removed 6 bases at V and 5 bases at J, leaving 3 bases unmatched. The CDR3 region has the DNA TGTGCCAGTAGCGGGGGAGGGGAGACCCAGTACTTC. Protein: CASSGGGETQYF. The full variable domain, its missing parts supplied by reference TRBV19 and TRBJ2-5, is DGGITQSPKYLFRKEGQNVTLSCEQNLNHDAMYWYRQDPGQGLRLIYYSQIVNDFQKGDIAEGYSVSREKKESFPLTVTSAQKNPTAFYLCASSGGGETQYFGPGTRLLVL.

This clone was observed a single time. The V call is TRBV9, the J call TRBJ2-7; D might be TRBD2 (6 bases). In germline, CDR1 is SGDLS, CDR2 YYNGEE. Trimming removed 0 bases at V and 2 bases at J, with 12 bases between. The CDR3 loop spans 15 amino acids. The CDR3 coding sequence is TGTGCCAGCAGCGTAGAAGGTCCGGGGGCCTACGAGCAGTACTTC. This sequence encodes CASSVEGPGAYEQYF.

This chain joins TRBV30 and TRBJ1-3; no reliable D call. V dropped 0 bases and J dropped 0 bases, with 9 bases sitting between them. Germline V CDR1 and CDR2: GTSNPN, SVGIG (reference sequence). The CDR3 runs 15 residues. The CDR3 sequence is CAWSVGAASGNTIYF. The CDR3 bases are TGTGCCTGGAGTGTAGGAGCAGCCTCTGGAAACACCATATATTTT.

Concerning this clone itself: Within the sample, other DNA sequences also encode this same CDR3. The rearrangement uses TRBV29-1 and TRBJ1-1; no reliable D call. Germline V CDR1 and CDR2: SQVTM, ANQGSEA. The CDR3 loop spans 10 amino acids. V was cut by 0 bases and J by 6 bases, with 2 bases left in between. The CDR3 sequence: CSVEDSEAFF. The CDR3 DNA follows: TGCAGCGTTGAAGACTCTGAAGCTTTCTTT.

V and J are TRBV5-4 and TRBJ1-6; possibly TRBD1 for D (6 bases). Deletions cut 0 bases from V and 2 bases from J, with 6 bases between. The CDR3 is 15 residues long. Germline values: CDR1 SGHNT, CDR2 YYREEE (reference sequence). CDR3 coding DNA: TGTGCCAGCAGCTTGGGACAGGCCTATAATTCACCCCTCCACTTT. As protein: CASSLGQAYNSPLHF.

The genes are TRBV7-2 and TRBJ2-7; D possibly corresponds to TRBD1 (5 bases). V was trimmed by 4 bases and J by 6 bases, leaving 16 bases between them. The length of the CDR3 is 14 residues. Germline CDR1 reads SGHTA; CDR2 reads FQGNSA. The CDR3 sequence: CASSSTVAFSEQYF. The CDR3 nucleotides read TGTGCCAGCAGCTCGACAGTGGCCTTCAGCGAGCAGTACTTC.

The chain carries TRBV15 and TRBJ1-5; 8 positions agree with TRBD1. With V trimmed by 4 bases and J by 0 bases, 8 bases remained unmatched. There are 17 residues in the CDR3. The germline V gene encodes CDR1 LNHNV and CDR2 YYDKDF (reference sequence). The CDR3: CATSTRTGMYSNQPQHF. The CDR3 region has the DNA TGTGCCACCAGCACGAGGACAGGGATGTATAGCAATCAGCCCCAGCATTTT.

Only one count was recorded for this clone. The CDR3 loop is CAWRGTVYGYTF. CDR3 nucleotides: TGTGCCTGGAGAGGGACAGTGTATGGCTACACCTTC. This chain connects TRBV30 to TRBJ1-2; the match to TRBD1 covers 7 bases. V was pared by 3 bases and J by 5 bases, with 3 bases of the junction left unmatched. Germline CDR1 and CDR2: GTSNPN and SVGIG (reference sequence). This CDR3 comprises 12 residues. Together with reference TRBV30 and TRBJ1-2, the CDR3 gives the full variable domain: SQTIHQWPATLVQPVGSPLSLECTVEGTSNPNLYWYRQAAGRGLQLLFYSVGIGQISSEVPQNLSASRPQDRQFILSSKKLLLSDSGFYLCAWRGTVYGYTFGSGTRLTVV.

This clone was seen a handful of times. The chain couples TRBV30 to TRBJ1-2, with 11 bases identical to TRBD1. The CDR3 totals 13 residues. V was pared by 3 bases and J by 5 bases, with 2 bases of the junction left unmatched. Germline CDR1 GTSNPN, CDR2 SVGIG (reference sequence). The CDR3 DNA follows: TGTGCCTGGAGGGGACAGGGGGATTATGGCTACACCTTC. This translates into CAWRGQGDYGYTF.

CDR3 loop: CASSPLLDLAKNIQYF. The CDR3 region has the DNA TGTGCCAGCTCACCACTGTTAGATCTAGCCAAAAACATTCAGTACTTC. This sequence joins TRBV18 and TRBJ2-4, with no clear D. In germline, CDR1 is KGHSH, CDR2 LQKENI. The CDR3 sequence is 16 residues long. V was cut by 1 base and J by 0 bases, with 10 bases left in between.